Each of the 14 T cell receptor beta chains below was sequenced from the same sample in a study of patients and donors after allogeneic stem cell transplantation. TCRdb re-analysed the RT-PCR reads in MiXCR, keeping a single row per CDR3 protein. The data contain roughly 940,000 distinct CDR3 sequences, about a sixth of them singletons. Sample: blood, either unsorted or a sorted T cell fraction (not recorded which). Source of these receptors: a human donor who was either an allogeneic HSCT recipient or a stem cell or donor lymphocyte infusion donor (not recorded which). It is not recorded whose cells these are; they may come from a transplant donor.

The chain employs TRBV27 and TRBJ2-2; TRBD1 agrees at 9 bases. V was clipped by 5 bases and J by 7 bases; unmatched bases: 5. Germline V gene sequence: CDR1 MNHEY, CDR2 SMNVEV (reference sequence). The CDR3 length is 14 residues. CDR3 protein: CASSPGQGIGELFF. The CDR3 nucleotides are TGTGCCAGCAGTCCCGGACAGGGGATCGGGGAGCTGTTTTTT.

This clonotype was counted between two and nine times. The CDR3 is CASSLSRGTGTEKLFF. The CDR3 bases are TGCGCCAGCAGCCTCTCCCGGGGGACAGGGACTGAAAAACTGTTTTTT. The genes are TRBV5-1 and TRBJ1-4; 9 bases align to TRBD1. Per the germline V gene, CDR1 is SGHRS and CDR2 is YFSETQ. V shed 4 bases and J 7 bases; nucleotides not matched to a gene: 11. The CDR3 sequence is 16 residues long.

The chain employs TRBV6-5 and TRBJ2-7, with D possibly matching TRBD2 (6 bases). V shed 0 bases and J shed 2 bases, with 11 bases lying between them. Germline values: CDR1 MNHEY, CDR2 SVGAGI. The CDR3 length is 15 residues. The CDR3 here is CASSYSGTAPYEQYF. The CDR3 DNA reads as TGTGCCAGCAGTTACTCTGGGACTGCTCCCTACGAGCAGTACTTC.

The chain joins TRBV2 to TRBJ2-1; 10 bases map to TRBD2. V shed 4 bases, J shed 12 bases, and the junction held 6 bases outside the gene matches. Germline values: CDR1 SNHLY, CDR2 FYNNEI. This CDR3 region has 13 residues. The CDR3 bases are TGTGCCAGCAGTGTGAGCGGGGGGGCGGTGCAGTTCTTC. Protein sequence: CASSVSGGAVQFF.

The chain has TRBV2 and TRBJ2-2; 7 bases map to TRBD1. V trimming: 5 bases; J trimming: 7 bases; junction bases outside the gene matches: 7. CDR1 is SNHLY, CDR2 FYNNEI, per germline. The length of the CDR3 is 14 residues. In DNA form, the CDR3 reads TGTGCCAGCAGTCTGGACAGGACAGTCGGGGAGCTGTTTTTT. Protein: CASSLDRTVGELFF.

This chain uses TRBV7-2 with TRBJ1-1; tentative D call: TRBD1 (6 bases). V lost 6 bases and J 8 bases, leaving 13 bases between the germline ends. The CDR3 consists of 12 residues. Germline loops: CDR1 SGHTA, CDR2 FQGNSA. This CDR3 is CASSFRTAEAFF. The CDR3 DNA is TGTGCCAGCAGTTTTAGGACAGCAGAAGCTTTCTTT.

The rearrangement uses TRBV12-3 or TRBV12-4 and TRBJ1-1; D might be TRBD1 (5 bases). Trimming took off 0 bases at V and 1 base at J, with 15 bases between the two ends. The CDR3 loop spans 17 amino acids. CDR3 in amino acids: CASSLAPIGVSNTEAFF. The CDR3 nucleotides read TGTGCCAGCAGTTTAGCGCCCATAGGGGTCTCGAACACTGAAGCTTTCTTT.

The CDR3 DNA reads as TGTGCCAGCAGTTACTCTTCCCAGGGGTGGAACGAGCAGTACTTC. Its translation: CASSYSSQGWNEQYF. The chain combines TRBV6-5 with TRBJ2-7; a weak D match, TRBD1 (6 bases). There are 15 residues in the CDR3. Germline CDR1 is MNHEY and CDR2 is SVGAGI. Trimming stripped 0 bases from V and 5 bases from J, with 14 bases between.

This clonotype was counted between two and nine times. CDR3 in DNA: TGTGCCAGTAGTATTCCCGGGACACCCTTCTACAATGAGCAGTTCTTC. This sequence encodes CASSIPGTPFYNEQFF. The chain combines TRBV19 with TRBJ2-1, with D perhaps TRBD1 (6 bases). Germline V gene sequence: CDR1 LNHDA, CDR2 SQIVND (reference sequence). There are 16 residues in the CDR3. Trimming pared 3 bases from V and 3 bases from J, leaving 15 bases between. Drawing the rest from reference TRBV19 and TRBJ2-1, the complete variable domain is DGGITQSPKYLFRKEGQNVTLSCEQNLNHDAMYWYRQDPGQGLRLIYYSQIVNDFQKGDIAEGYSVSREKKESFPLTVTSAQKNPTAFYLCASSIPGTPFYNEQFFGPGTRLTVL.

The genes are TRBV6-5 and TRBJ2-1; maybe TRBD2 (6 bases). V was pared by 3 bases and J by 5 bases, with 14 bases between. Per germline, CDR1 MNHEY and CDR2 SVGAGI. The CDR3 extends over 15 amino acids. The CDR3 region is CASSYEAGWDNEQFF. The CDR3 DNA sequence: TGTGCCAGCAGTTATGAGGCGGGGTGGGACAATGAGCAGTTCTTC.

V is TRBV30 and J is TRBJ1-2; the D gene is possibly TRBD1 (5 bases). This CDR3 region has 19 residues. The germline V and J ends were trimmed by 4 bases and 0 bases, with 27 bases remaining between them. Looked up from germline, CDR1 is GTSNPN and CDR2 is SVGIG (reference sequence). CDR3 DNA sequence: TGTGCCTGGACCCGCAGAGCGCAAGGGGCCTTCCCGTCTAACTATGGCTACACCTTC. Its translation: CAWTRRAQGAFPSNYGYTF.

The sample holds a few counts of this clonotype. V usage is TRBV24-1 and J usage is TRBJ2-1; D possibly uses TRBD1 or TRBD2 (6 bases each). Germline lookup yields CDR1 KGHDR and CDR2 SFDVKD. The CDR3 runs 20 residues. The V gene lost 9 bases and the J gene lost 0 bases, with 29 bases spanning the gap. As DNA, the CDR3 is TGTGCCACCCAGGAGGGGGAGGAGGCCGTACGACGGAGCTCCTACAATGAGCAGTTCTTC. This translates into CATQEGEEAVRRSSYNEQFF.

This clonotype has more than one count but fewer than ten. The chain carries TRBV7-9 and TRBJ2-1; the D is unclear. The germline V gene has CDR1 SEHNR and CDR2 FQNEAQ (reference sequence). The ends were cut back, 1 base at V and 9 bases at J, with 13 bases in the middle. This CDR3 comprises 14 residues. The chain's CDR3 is CASSLVETSGEQFF. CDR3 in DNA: TGTGCCAGCAGCTTAGTAGAAACCTCAGGTGAGCAGTTCTTC.

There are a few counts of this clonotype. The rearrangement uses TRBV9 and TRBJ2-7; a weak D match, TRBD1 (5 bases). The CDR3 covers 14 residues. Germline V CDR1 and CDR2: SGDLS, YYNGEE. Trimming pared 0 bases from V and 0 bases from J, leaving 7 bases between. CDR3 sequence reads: CASSVGGISYEQYF. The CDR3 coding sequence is TGTGCCAGCAGCGTAGGGGGCATCTCCTACGAGCAGTACTTC.